The rows below give T cell receptor beta chains drawn from one sample of a study of blood T cell repertoires in COVID-19. Sequencing used immunoSEQ multiplex PCR; TCRdb keeps in-frame clones, though not all of them. Of about 28,000 clones listed, 85% are singletons. The sample comprised peripheral blood. These receptors were taken from a human donor in a cohort sampled during active COVID-19. CDR3s include the opening cysteine and the closing phenylalanine or tryptophan. Fields, in order: D gene, V gene, clone size, J gene, CDR3 protein, CDR3 DNA. The D gene is left open where the match is weak. Expanded clones are given a class, and other clones once, few, many or no size at all.

>.|TRBV11-3|.|TRBJ2-7
CASRGSGEQYF
TGTGCCAGCAGGGGGTCGGGGGAGCAGTACTTC
>.|TRBV27|.|TRBJ2-7
CASTTSGSYEQYF
TGTGCCAGCACCACTTCCGGGTCCTACGAGCAGTACTTC
>.|TRBV7-8|few|TRBJ1-6
CASSHKGSNSPLHF
TGTGCCAGCAGCCATAAGGGGTCCAATTCACCCCTCCACTTT
>TRBD1|TRBV5-5|.|TRBJ1-1
CASSLAWDSLNTEAFF
TGTGCCAGCAGCTTGGCCTGGGACAGTTTGAACACTGAAGCTTTCTTT
>TRBD2|TRBV7-2|.|TRBJ2-5
CASSLTSGGYQETQYF
TGTGCCAGCAGCCTGACTAGCGGAGGGTACCAAGAGACCCAGTACTTC
>TRBD2|TRBV7-2|.|TRBJ2-7
CASSSQAGTYEQYF
TGTGCCAGCAGCTCACAAGCGGGGACCTACGAGCAGTACTTC
>.|TRBV29-1|.|TRBJ2-1
CSSRGSSYNEQFF
TGCAGCTCACGCGGAAGCTCCTACAATGAGCAGTTCTTC
>TRBD1|TRBV4-1|.|TRBJ1-4
CASSSDRDLKKLFF
TGCGCCAGCAGTTCCGACAGGGATTTAAAAAAACTGTTTTTT
>.|TRBV7-7|.|TRBJ2-2
CASSGGTAVAGELFF
TGTGCTAGCAGCGGAGGGACGGCAGTGGCCGGGGAGCTGTTTTTT
>.|TRBV12-2|few|TRBJ2-7
CASRLLTGASGQYF
TGTGCAAGTCGCTTATTAACAGGAGCCTCAGGGCAGTACTTC
>.|TRBV14|.|TRBJ1-1
CASSPALRAEAFF
TGTGCCAGCAGCCCCGCGCTCAGGGCTGAAGCTTTCTTT
>TRBD2|TRBV7-2|.|TRBJ2-5
CASSFSSGGETQYF
TGTGCCAGCAGCTTCAGTAGCGGGGGGGAGACCCAGTACTTC
>.|TRBV30|.|TRBJ2-3
CAWSPQATVLGTQYF
TGTGCCTGGAGTCCTCAGGCGACAGTTTTGGGTACGCAGTATTTT
>.|TRBV6-5|.|TRBJ2-1
CASSYSPGTEQFF
TGTGCCAGCAGTTACTCGCCGGGAACTGAGCAGTTCTTC
>.|TRBV10-2|.|TRBJ2-7
CASNPTGNYEQYF
TGCGCCAGCAACCCGACAGGAAACTACGAGCAGTACTTC
>TRBD2|TRBV19|few|TRBJ2-5
CASSMRRGGIETQYF
TGTGCCAGTAGTATGAGGCGGGGGGGCATCGAGACCCAGTACTTC
>TRBD1|TRBV11-3|.|TRBJ2-1
CASSIPGTGNHEQFF
TGTGCCAGCAGCATTCCCGGGACAGGGAATCATGAGCAGTTCTTC
>TRBD2|TRBV28|.|TRBJ2-1
CASSSRGSGGAVEQFF
TGTGCCAGCAGTTCCCGCGGTAGCGGGGGCGCGGTGGAGCAGTTCTTC
>TRBD2|TRBV7-2|few|TRBJ2-7
CASRRSGGAFYEQYF
TGTGCCAGCAGACGTAGCGGGGGGGCCTTCTACGAGCAGTACTTC
>.|TRBV19|.|TRBJ2-2
CASTPRTGELFF
TGTGCCAGTACTCCCCGCACCGGGGAGCTGTTTTTT
>.|TRBV15|.|TRBJ2-3
CATSMKVRGTDTQYF
TGTGCCACCAGCATGAAAGTGAGAGGCACAGATACGCAGTATTTT
>.|TRBV6-5|.|TRBJ2-5
CASSYSGGRETQYF
TGTGCCAGCAGTTACTCTGGAGGGAGGGAGACCCAGTACTTC
>TRBD2|TRBV7-2|.|TRBJ2-3
CASSLGLAGGFLDTQYF
TGTGCCAGCAGCCTTGGACTAGCGGGGGGGTTTTTAGATACGCAGTATTTT
>.|TRBV11-2|.|TRBJ2-7
CASSRRGTAGYEQYF
TGTGCCAGCAGCCGAAGGGGTACGGCGGGGTACGAGCAGTACTTC
>TRBD1|TRBV18|.|TRBJ1-2
CASSRPGQGDYGYTF
TGTGCCAGCTCACGACCGGGACAGGGGGACTATGGCTACACCTTC
>TRBD2|TRBV19|.|TRBJ2-1
CASSLGGGNNEQFF
TGTGCCAGTAGTCTGGGCGGGGGGAACAATGAGCAGTTCTTC
>TRBD1|TRBV29-1|.|TRBJ2-7
CSVSLLGQGSEQYF
TGCAGCGTTAGTTTATTGGGACAGGGGTCCGAGCAGTACTTC
>TRBD1|TRBV2|.|TRBJ1-4
CASSDGTGGATNEKLFF
TGTGCCAGCAGTGACGGGACAGGGGGGGCAACTAATGAAAAACTGTTTTTT
>.|TRBV5-4|.|TRBJ1-1
CASSLLGIAFF
TGTGCCAGCAGCTTACTCGGGATAGCTTTCTTT
>.|TRBV29-1|.|TRBJ1-2
CSVESSGGGYTF
TGCAGCGTTGAATCATCCGGGGGAGGCTACACCTTC
>.|TRBV14|.|TRBJ2-5
CASSQDMSRETQYF
TGTGCCAGCAGCCAAGATATGAGTCGGGAGACCCAGTACTTC
>TRBD1|TRBV2|.|TRBJ1-1
CASRQQGSMNTEAFF
TGTGCCAGCAGGCAACAGGGGTCCATGAACACTGAAGCTTTCTTT
>.|TRBV25-1|few|TRBJ2-1
CASSEYWAIEQFF
TGTGCCAGCAGTGAATATTGGGCGATTGAGCAGTTCTTC
>TRBD2|TRBV6-6|.|TRBJ2-1
CASTGGASNRWEQFF
TGTGCCAGCACCGGGGGGGCGTCGAATCGGTGGGAGCAGTTCTTC
>.|TRBV5-1|few|TRBJ2-7
CASSLGAGSYEQYF
TGCGCCAGCAGCTTGGGTGCAGGGTCCTACGAGCAGTACTTC
>TRBD2|TRBV7-2|.|TRBJ2-3
CASSLKVAGRDTQYF
TGTGCCAGCAGCTTAAAGGTAGCGGGGAGGGATACGCAGTATTTT
>TRBD1|TRBV27|few|TRBJ1-2
CASSLRVADRGFRGYTF
TGTGCCAGCAGTTTAAGGGTGGCGGACAGGGGGTTTCGGGGCTACACCTTC
>.|TRBV19|.|TRBJ2-1
CASSIRGRQGRNEQFF
TGTGCCAGTAGTATACGGGGACGGCAGGGGCGGAATGAGCAGTTCTTC
>.|TRBV19|.|TRBJ1-4
CASSAGLTYEKLFF
TGTGCCAGTAGTGCGGGGTTGACGTATGAAAAACTGTTTTTT
>.|TRBV7-2|.|TRBJ2-3
CASSPRLLSGTDTQYF
TGTGCCAGCAGCCCTCGACTACTCTCCGGCACAGATACGCAGTATTTT
>.|TRBV6-2/TRBV6-3|.|TRBJ2-2
CASSSYRVGTGELFF
TGTGCCAGCAGTTCGTACAGGGTGGGCACCGGGGAGCTGTTTTTT